A selection of T cell receptor beta chains follows, all from one sample in a study of graft-versus-host responses after intestinal transplantation. Clones were sequenced by immunoSEQ multiplex PCR, and TCRdb holds only the in-frame ones, with some missing. The sample lists tens of thousands of clones, over 85% occurring once. Antigens for these TCRs are unknown. This sample comprised unstimulated CD8+ T cells sorted from spleen or lymph node cells, obtained before transplant. The receptors originated from a human donor who was the organ donor for an intestinal transplant. The CDR3 runs from the conserved cysteine through the conserved F or W. D genes are given only for firm matches. The listing skips clone size in some rows; elsewhere it reads once, few, many or a size class.

cdr3_aa	cdr3_nt	clone_size	j_call	d_call	cdr3_length	v_call
CASSYSSGSTGELFF	TGTGCCAGCAGTTACTCCTCGGGTAGCACCGGGGAGCTGTTTTTT	-	TRBJ2-2	-	15	TRBV28
CSVELADSYNEQFF	TGCAGCGTTGAACTAGCCGATTCCTACAATGAGCAGTTCTTC	-	TRBJ2-1	-	14	TRBV29-1
CASSRPDSSYEQYF	TGTGCCAGCAGTCGCCCTGACAGCTCCTACGAGCAGTACTTC	-	TRBJ2-7	-	14	TRBV6-5
CASSLSVRRSTDNSPLHF	TGTGCCAGCAGTTTATCGGTGAGGAGAAGTACGGATAATTCACCCCTCCACTTT	-	TRBJ1-6	-	18	TRBV27
CASSHSLVNEQFF	TGTGCCAGCAGCCATTCTTTGGTCAATGAGCAGTTCTTC	-	TRBJ2-1	-	13	TRBV4-2
CATSRVGAEAFF	TGTGCCACCAGCAGAGTTGGGGCAGAAGCTTTCTTT	-	TRBJ1-1	-	12	TRBV15
CASSEWGGSGRGTQYF	TGTGCCAGCAGTGAATGGGGGGGCAGCGGGAGGGGTACGCAGTATTTT	-	TRBJ2-3	TRBD2	16	TRBV6-1
CASSSPTLTSGPYEQYF	TGTGCCAGCAGCTCACCCACCTTGACTAGCGGACCCTACGAGCAGTACTTC	-	TRBJ2-7	TRBD2	17	TRBV7-9
CAKQREGFYEQYF	TGTGCTAAACAGCGGGAGGGATTCTACGAGCAGTACTTC	-	TRBJ2-7	TRBD2	13	TRBV2
CASPDSVTYNEQFF	TGTGCCAGCCCGGACAGTGTTACCTACAATGAGCAGTTCTTC	once	TRBJ2-1	-	14	TRBV6-1
CASSLALQGRKTGELFF	TGCGCCAGCAGCTTGGCCCTGCAGGGTAGGAAAACCGGGGAGCTGTTTTTT	-	TRBJ2-2	-	17	TRBV5-1
CASSQDTGELFF	TGTGCCAGCAGCCAAGACACCGGGGAGCTGTTTTTT	once	TRBJ2-2	-	12	TRBV4-2
CSVARPGAYEQYF	TGCAGCGTTGCTCGCCCGGGGGCCTACGAGCAGTACTTC	-	TRBJ2-7	-	13	TRBV29-1
CASRGNEQFF	TGCGCCAGCAGGGGAAATGAGCAGTTCTTC	-	TRBJ2-1	-	10	TRBV10-2
CASSLNGELFF	TGTGCCAGCAGCTTAAACGGGGAGCTGTTTTTT	-	TRBJ2-2	-	11	TRBV7-3
CASSLSTSGRIDEQYF	TGTGCCAGCAGTTTATCGACTAGCGGGAGGATCGACGAGCAGTACTTC	once	TRBJ2-7	TRBD2	16	TRBV27
CASKGYGRETQYF	TGTGCCAGCAAGGGGTACGGGAGGGAGACCCAGTACTTC	few	TRBJ2-5	TRBD2	13	TRBV27
CASSGGLAGSTDTQYF	TGTGCCAGCAGCGGGGGACTAGCGGGAAGCACAGATACGCAGTATTTT	-	TRBJ2-3	TRBD2	16	TRBV5-4
CASRKGRQNGYTF	TGTGCCAGCCGAAAAGGGCGACAAAACGGCTACACCTTC	-	TRBJ1-2	-	13	TRBV2
CASSLGRDNEKLFF	TGTGCCAGCAGTTTGGGCAGGGATAATGAAAAACTGTTTTTT	-	TRBJ1-4	-	14	TRBV28
CASSGQLVSYYEQYF	TGTGCCAGCAGCGGCCAACTAGTTTCCTACTACGAGCAGTACTTC	-	TRBJ2-7	-	15	TRBV7-2
CARRQGAYYEQYF	TGTGCCAGGCGACAGGGGGCCTACTACGAGCAGTACTTC	-	TRBJ2-7	TRBD1	13	TRBV27
CASSFELIGKQGLFYSNQPQHF	TGTGCCAGCAGTTTTGAGCTTATCGGGAAACAGGGACTGTTTTATAGCAATCAGCCCCAGCATTTT	-	TRBJ1-5	-	22	TRBV28
CASSLEPGGRNTEAFF	TGCGCCAGCAGCTTGGAGCCAGGGGGCAGGAACACTGAAGCTTTCTTT	-	TRBJ1-1	TRBD1	16	TRBV5-1
CASSQDGQGRSSYEQYF	TGCGCCAGCAGCCAAGATGGACAGGGGCGAAGCTCCTACGAGCAGTACTTC	-	TRBJ2-7	TRBD1	17	TRBV4-1
CASSLDTTSSTDTQYF	TGTGCCAGCAGCTTAGATACTACCTCTAGCACAGATACGCAGTATTTT	-	TRBJ2-3	-	16	TRBV11-3
CASSLGTGTQNIQYF	TGTGCCAGCAGTTTGGGCACAGGGACCCAAAACATTCAGTACTTC	-	TRBJ2-4	-	15	TRBV28
CASSQVLGETSYNEQFF	TGCGCCAGCAGCCAGGTGCTTGGGGAGACCTCCTACAATGAGCAGTTCTTC	-	TRBJ2-1	-	17	TRBV4-1
CSVDKNYGYTF	TGCAGCGTTGACAAAAACTATGGCTACACCTTC	-	TRBJ1-2	-	11	TRBV29-1
CASSDRALTEAFF	TGCGCCAGCAGCGACCGGGCCCTCACTGAAGCTTTCTTT	-	TRBJ1-1	-	13	TRBV4-1
CASDRFNQPQHF	TGTGCCAGCGACAGGTTCAATCAGCCCCAGCATTTT	-	TRBJ1-5	-	12	TRBV6-5
CASSPRGREGYNEQFF	TGTGCCAGCAGCCCACGGGGGCGGGAGGGGTACAATGAGCAGTTCTTC	-	TRBJ2-1	TRBD2	16	TRBV9
CASSRTGTPYEQYF	TGTGCCAGCAGTAGGACAGGAACCCCCTACGAGCAGTACTTC	-	TRBJ2-7	TRBD1	14	TRBV6-5
CASSMPRENPYEQYF	TGTGCCAGTAGTATGCCCCGGGAGAACCCCTACGAGCAGTACTTC	-	TRBJ2-7	-	15	TRBV19
CASSLGTNSPLHF	TGTGCCAGCAGCTTGGGCACTAATTCACCCCTCCACTTT	once	TRBJ1-6	-	13	TRBV5-6
CASRIQGANTEAFF	TGTGCCAGTAGAATCCAGGGGGCTAACACTGAAGCTTTCTTT	-	TRBJ1-1	TRBD1	14	TRBV19
CASSIPGSPETQYF	TGTGCCAGTAGTATTCCGGGAAGCCCAGAGACCCAGTACTTC	-	TRBJ2-5	-	14	TRBV19
CASSERGPAYEQYF	TGTGCCAGCAGTGAACGTGGACCTGCCTACGAGCAGTACTTC	-	TRBJ2-7	-	14	TRBV2
CASSQVGDSYEQYF	TGCGCCAGCAGCCAAGTCGGGGACTCCTACGAGCAGTACTTC	-	TRBJ2-7	-	14	TRBV4-3
CASQQGVGQETQYF	TGTGCCAGCCAACAGGGGGTGGGTCAAGAGACCCAGTACTTC	-	TRBJ2-5	TRBD1	14	TRBV6-5
CARSLGDLLGGRADYNEQFF	TGTGCCAGAAGCTTGGGTGACCTGTTAGGCGGGAGGGCCGACTACAATGAGCAGTTCTTC	-	TRBJ2-1	TRBD2	20	TRBV5-3
CASSQVGAGELFF	TGCGCCAGCAGCCAAGTAGGCGCGGGGGAGCTGTTTTTT	-	TRBJ2-2	-	13	TRBV4-3
CAISETGTGGATQYF	TGTGCCATCAGTGAAACCGGGACAGGGGGCGCCACCCAGTACTTC	-	TRBJ2-5	TRBD1	15	TRBV10-3
CASSLDEHNEQFF	TGCGCCAGCAGCCTTGACGAGCACAATGAGCAGTTCTTC	once	TRBJ2-1	-	13	TRBV4-3
CASGLRYGYTF	TGTGCCAGCGGACTTCGCTATGGCTACACCTTC	once	TRBJ1-2	-	11	TRBV6-6
CAGSKPFGQENQPQHF	TGTGCCGGTAGTAAACCCTTCGGGCAGGAGAATCAGCCCCAGCATTTT	-	TRBJ1-5	-	16	TRBV19
CASSLGLAGEGHEQYF	TGTGCCAGCAGCCTGGGACTAGCGGGGGAAGGCCACGAGCAGTACTTC	-	TRBJ2-7	TRBD2	16	TRBV7-6
CASSSPLRDANQPQHF	TGTGCCAGCAGTTCCCCCCTCAGGGATGCGAATCAGCCCCAGCATTTT	-	TRBJ1-5	-	16	TRBV28
CASSLSRDRVREQYF	TGTGCCAGCAGTCTGAGCCGGGACAGGGTACGCGAGCAGTACTTC	-	TRBJ2-7	TRBD1	15	TRBV9
CASPPSPGDGGIFRRLPYEQYF	TGCGCCAGCCCGCCTTCCCCAGGGGACGGGGGGATCTTCCGAAGACTTCCCTACGAGCAGTACTTC	-	TRBJ2-7	-	22	TRBV10-1
CASSIEGGSGYNEQFF	TGTGCCAGTAGTATAGAGGGGGGGAGTGGTTACAATGAGCAGTTCTTC	-	TRBJ2-1	TRBD2	16	TRBV19
CASSTRGGTGEKLFF	TGCGCCAGCAGCACCCGGGGAGGGACGGGGGAAAAACTGTTTTTT	-	TRBJ1-4	-	15	TRBV4-1
CASSSYGTRHF	TGTGCCAGTAGTAGCTACGGGACACGGCATTTT	-	TRBJ1-5	-	11	TRBV19
CASSLRDRSSYNEQFF	TGCGCCAGCAGCCTTCGGGACAGGAGCTCCTACAATGAGCAGTTCTTC	-	TRBJ2-1	TRBD1	16	TRBV5-1